This T cell receptor beta chain was sequenced in a study of cytomegalovirus exposure and HLA in healthy donors. Study-wide results and caveats: Per a later analysis, about 17,000 TCR beta sequences showed association with HLA alleles at 0.05 false discovery rate.

13 Jbeta primers and 60 Vbeta primers were used for the PCR. TCRdb keeps only in-frame clones here, not all; method: immunoSEQ multiplex PCR. The table records about 84,000 clones, around 68% of them present only once. Those who donated were healthy bone marrow donors. There are 10 residues in the CDR3. Germline CDR1 is DFQATT and CDR2 is SNEGSKA (reference sequence). Comments on this clone: Its antigen remains unidentified.

This clonotype originated in a woman aged 40 to 50 in good health and CMV-seropositive. This chain joins TRBV20-1 and TRBJ1-3; the D is unclear. The sequenced material came from PBMCs. For the CDR3, the DNA is TGCAGGAGCTCTGGAAACACCATATATTTT. Residues: CRSSGNTIYF.